This T cell receptor beta chain emerged from a study of OX40 agonist ivuxolimab in advanced cancers. Study background: Patients in the trial were receiving intravenous ivuxolimab every 2 weeks, at doses of 0.01 to 10 mg/kg. A diagnosis of hepatocellular carcinoma, melanoma, renal cell or head and neck cancer was present in dose-escalation patients. Among those enrolled, mean age was roughly 55 years (range about 23 to 90) and approximately 80% were male.

The method was immunoSEQ multiplex PCR; TCRdb's version includes in-frame clones alone and lacks a portion of them. The top ten hold approximately 0.31% of the sample, which has some 100,000 clones, around nine tenths seen once. Individuals having autoimmune disease history or systemic immunosuppression were not enrolled. The J segment lost 11 bases and the V segment lost 5 bases, leaving 13 bases of the junction unmatched. This CDR3 spans 16 amino acids. The V gene's germline CDR1 is SGHTA and CDR2 FQGNSA. Material: CD4+ or CD8+ T cells sorted from blood, obtained in a trial of the OX40 agonist ivuxolimab. The chain employs TRBV7-2 and TRBJ2-1, with 12 bases aligning to TRBD2. The clonotype comes from an adult with an advanced solid tumor such as melanoma, head and neck, liver or kidney cancer. As DNA, the CDR3 is TGTGCCAGCAGCCCCCCGGGACTAGCGGGTACAATGAAGCAGTTCTTC. It encodes CASSPPGLAGTMKQFF.